Following are 18 T cell receptor beta chains from one sample sequenced in a study of T cell responses to AZD1222 COVID-19 vaccine. Libraries were prepared by immunoSEQ multiplex PCR; TCRdb keeps only in-frame clonotypes and omits some of them. The repertoire consists of some 47,000 clones, with roughly 89% occurring once and the leading ten covering less than 3.5%. The sequenced sample was peripheral blood, obtained 28 days after the second AZD1222 dose. The receptors derive from an adult who received the AZD1222 COVID-19 vaccine.

The chain is built from TRBV11-2 and TRBJ2-1; TRBD2 agrees at 11 bases. Germline loops: CDR1 SGHAT, CDR2 FQNNGV. The trim removed 8 bases at V and 0 bases at J, leaving 15 bases unmatched. This CDR3 comprises 19 residues. CDR3 nucleotide sequence: TGTGCCAGCGGATCCGTGGGGCTAGCGGGAGGACTCTCCTACAATGAGCAGTTCTTC. It encodes CASGSVGLAGGLSYNEQFF.

The chain links TRBV7-9 to TRBJ2-1, with D possibly TRBD2 on 5 matching bases. The CDR3 runs to 16 residues. V gave up 0 bases and J gave up 4 bases, with 13 bases separating them. Germline loops: CDR1 SEHNR, CDR2 FQNEAQ (reference sequence). The CDR3 reads CASSLARGQLYNEQFF. CDR3 bases: TGTGCCAGCAGCTTAGCGCGAGGGCAGCTTTACAATGAGCAGTTCTTC.

This clone showed up just once. J is TRBJ1-1 and V is TRBV18; TRBD1 might be the D (5 bases). Germline V gene data show CDR1 as KGHSH and CDR2 as LQKENI. The CDR3 runs to 16 residues. Trimming left V 0 bases short and J 5 bases short, with 16 bases between. CDR3 DNA sequence: TGTGCCAGCTCACCACCGACGGAAACCTACAGGACTGAAGCTTTCTTT. This codes for CASSPPTETYRTEAFF.

This clone has more than one count but fewer than ten. The rearrangement joins TRBV6-1 to TRBJ1-2; D remains ambiguous. The germline V and J ends were trimmed by 3 bases and 7 bases, with 15 bases remaining between them. CDR3 length: 14 amino acids. The germline CDR1 and CDR2 sequences are MNHNS and SASEGT. The CDR3 bases are TGTGCCAGCAGTGAGGCCCCACGACAAGGTGGCTACACCTTC. Protein sequence: CASSEAPRQGGYTF.

The chain carries TRBV14 and TRBJ2-5; 7 bases are a match to TRBD2. Per germline, CDR1 SGHDN and CDR2 FVKESK. The CDR3 contains 16 residues. Trimming at V came to 4 bases and at J to 9 bases, leaving 17 bases not matched to a gene. The CDR3, as DNA: TGTGCCAGCAGCCTCACCTGGACCGTGGGGAGGGAGGCCCAGTACTTC. Translated: CASSLTWTVGREAQYF.

This chain links TRBV2 with TRBJ2-2, with TRBD1 matching 8 bases. Germline trimming cut 7 bases from V and 5 bases from J; bases unmatched to any gene: 9. CDR3 length equals 15 residues. From germline, CDR1 is SNHLY and CDR2 FYNNEI. In DNA form, the CDR3 reads TGTGCCAGCACAAGCTCGGACAGGGCAACCGGGGAGCTGTTTTTT. It is translated as CASTSSDRATGELFF.

The chain joins TRBV18 to TRBJ2-5; 7 bases align to TRBD2. Looked up from germline, CDR1 is KGHSH and CDR2 is LQKENI. The CDR3 contains 14 residues. V shed 3 bases and J 4 bases; nucleotides not matched to a gene: 5. The CDR3 coding sequence is TGTGCCAGCTCACCTCTCCCTAGCGGAGAGACCCAGTACTTC. This gives the protein CASSPLPSGETQYF.

The chain recombines TRBV19 with TRBJ1-1; TRBD1 matches at 11 bases. CDR1 LNHDA and CDR2 SQIVND come from the germline V gene (reference sequence). The J segment lost 4 bases and the V segment lost 1 base, leaving 5 bases of the junction unmatched. CDR3 length: 16 amino acids. This CDR3 is CASSIGGGTGGTEAFF. CDR3 in DNA: TGTGCCAGTAGTATAGGTGGAGGGACAGGGGGCACTGAAGCTTTCTTT.

This chain joins TRBV9 and TRBJ1-2, with TRBD1 matching over 7 bases. This CDR3 region has 15 residues. The V and J ends lost 4 bases and 3 bases, in that order; junction bases with no gene match: 9. CDR1 is SGDLS, CDR2 YYNGEE, per germline. Written as DNA, the CDR3 is TGTGCCAGCAGCCCAAGTGGAGACAGGGACTATGGCTACACCTTC. It is translated as CASSPSGDRDYGYTF.

This chain joins TRBV7-3 and TRBJ2-3, with D uncertain. From germline, CDR1 is SGHTA and CDR2 FQGTGA. CDR3 length equals 12 residues. Trimming stripped 5 bases from V and 0 bases from J, with 3 bases between. DNA of the CDR3: TGTGCCAGCAGCCAGAGCACAGATACGCAGTATTTT. This gives the protein CASSQSTDTQYF. The full variable domain, with the rest looked up from reference TRBV7-3 and TRBJ2-3, is GAGVSQTPSNKVTEKGKYVELRCDPISGHTALYWYRQSLGQGPEFLIYFQGTGAADDSGLPNDRFFAVRPEGSVSTLKIQRTERGDSAVYLCASSQSTDTQYFGPGTRLTVL.

This chain links TRBV10-3 with TRBJ2-7; 7 nucleotides align to TRBD2. The length of the CDR3 is 13 residues. The trim removed 6 bases at V and 4 bases at J, leaving 6 bases unmatched. CDR1 is ENHRY, CDR2 SYGVKD, per germline. CDR3 residues: CAIRGGTDYEQYF. CDR3 bases: TGTGCCATCAGGGGGGGGACGGATTACGAGCAGTACTTC.

The chain uses TRBV10-1 and TRBJ2-2; no reliable D call. V was trimmed by 3 bases and J by 6 bases, leaving 8 bases between them. The germline CDR1 and CDR2 sequences are WNHNN and SYGVQD (reference sequence). The CDR3 spans 13 residues. This CDR3 reads CASSEFPPGELFF. The CDR3 bases are TGCGCCAGCAGTGAATTCCCACCCGGGGAGCTGTTTTTT.

The CDR3 is CASSHQTSGRPYEQYF. The DNA of the CDR3 is TGCGCCAGCAGTCACCAGACTAGCGGGAGGCCGTACGAGCAGTACTTC. The V gene is TRBV23-1, the J gene TRBJ2-7; the match to TRBD2 covers 13 bases. TRBV23-1 is designated an ORF whose function remains uncertain. The CDR3 runs to 16 residues. V gave up 3 bases and J gave up 4 bases; unmatched junction bases: 6.

This rearrangement joins TRBV19 to TRBJ2-5; no clear D gene. The germline V gene has CDR1 LNHDA and CDR2 SQIVND (reference sequence). The CDR3 is 14 amino acids. With 0 bases removed from V and 7 bases from J, the gap between germline ends came to 12 bases. CDR3 loop: CASSIESSTGTQYF. CDR3 DNA: TGTGCCAGTAGTATAGAGAGCTCGACGGGGACCCAGTACTTC.

The J gene is TRBJ2-7, the V gene TRBV5-6, with a possible D match to TRBD2 (5 bases). The CDR3 is 15 amino acids. V gave up 6 bases and J gave up 0 bases, with 16 bases separating them. Germline CDR1 SGHDT, CDR2 YYEEEE. This chain's CDR3 is CASTKPSSRSYEQYF. The CDR3 coding sequence is TGTGCCAGCACCAAGCCTAGCAGCCGCTCCTACGAGCAGTACTTC.

The gene calls are TRBV11-2 and TRBJ1-2; weak D call: TRBD1 (6 bases). V was trimmed by 5 bases and J by 2 bases, leaving 15 bases between them. The CDR3 has 15 amino acids. Germline assignment: CDR1 SGHAT and CDR2 FQNNGV. The CDR3, as DNA: TGTGCCAGCAGCCAGACTCGGACAGTCAACTATGGCTACACCTTC. It yields the protein CASSQTRTVNYGYTF. Together with reference TRBV11-2 and TRBJ1-2, the CDR3 gives the full variable domain: EAGVAQSPRYKIIEKRQSVAFWCNPISGHATLYWYQQILGQGPKLLIQFQNNGVVDDSQLPKDRFSAERLKGVDSTLKIQPAKLEDSAVYLCASSQTRTVNYGYTFGSGTRLTVV.

The rearrangement links TRBV10-2 to TRBJ1-1, with D perhaps matching TRBD1 (5 bases). V was cut by 7 bases and J by 11 bases, with 14 bases left in between. Germline lookup yields CDR1 WSHSY and CDR2 SAAADI. There are 11 residues in the CDR3. Here the CDR3 DNA reads TGCGCCAGCACCCGCGGGGGTCTGGCTTTCTTT. It yields the protein CASTRGGLAFF.

The CDR3 reads CASRTPGQGGSPLHF. CDR3 coding DNA: TGTGCCAGCAGGACTCCGGGACAGGGTGGTTCACCCCTCCACTTT. The chain employs TRBV6-5 and TRBJ1-6, with 9 bases identical to TRBD1. This CDR3 comprises 15 residues. Germline loops: CDR1 MNHEY, CDR2 SVGAGI. Germline trimming cut 6 bases from V and 9 bases from J; bases unmatched to any gene: 9.